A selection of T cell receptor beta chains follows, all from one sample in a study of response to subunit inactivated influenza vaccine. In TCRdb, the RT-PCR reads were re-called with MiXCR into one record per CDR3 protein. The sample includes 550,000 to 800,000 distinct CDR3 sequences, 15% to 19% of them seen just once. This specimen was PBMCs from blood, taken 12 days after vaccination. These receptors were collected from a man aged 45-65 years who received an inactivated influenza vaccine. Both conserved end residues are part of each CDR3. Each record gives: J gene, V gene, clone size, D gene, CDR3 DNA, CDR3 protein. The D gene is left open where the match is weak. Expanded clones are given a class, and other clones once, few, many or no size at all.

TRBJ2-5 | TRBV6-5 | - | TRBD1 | TGTGCCAGCAGTTTAATTCAAGGGGGCCTAGAGACCCAGTACTTC | CASSLIQGGLETQYF
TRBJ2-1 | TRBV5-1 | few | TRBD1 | TGCGCCAGCAGCTTGGCCGTCCGGGACAGCCAGTTCTTC | CASSLAVRDSQFF
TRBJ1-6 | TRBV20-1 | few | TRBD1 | TGCAGTGCTCGAAGGGGGCAAGGAAATTCACCCCTCCACTTT | CSARRGQGNSPLHF
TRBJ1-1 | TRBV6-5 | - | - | TGTGCCAGCAGTTACGTCTTTGGGGAACCGAACACTGAAGCTTTCTTT | CASSYVFGEPNTEAFF
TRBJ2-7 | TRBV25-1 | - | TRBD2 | TGTGCCAGCAGTGAACGGAGGGAGGGCCGCTACGAGCAGTACTTC | CASSERREGRYEQYF
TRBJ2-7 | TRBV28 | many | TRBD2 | TGTGCCAGCAGTTTATGGGCTAGCGGGAGGTTTTCTCCGGTTCGTCGAAACTACGAGCAGTACTTC | CASSLWASGRFSPVRRNYEQYF
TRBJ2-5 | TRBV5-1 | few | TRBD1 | TGCGCCAGCAGCTTGGTCGGACAGGCCCAAGAGACCCAGTACTTC | CASSLVGQAQETQYF
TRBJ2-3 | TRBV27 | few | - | TGTGCCAGCAGTTCCCTCAGTGCAGATACGCAGTATTTT | CASSSLSADTQYF
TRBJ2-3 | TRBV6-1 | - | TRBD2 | TGTGCCAGCAGTGAACTAGCGGGGGGGCCAGATACGCAGGATTTT | CASSELAGGPDTQDF
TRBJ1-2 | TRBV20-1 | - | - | TGCAGTGCTTCTTACGGCAATGGCTACACCTTC | CSASYGNGYTF
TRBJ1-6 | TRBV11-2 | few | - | TGTGCCAGCAGCTTAGCTCCAGTGAACTATAATTCACCCCTCCACTTT | CASSLAPVNYNSPLHF
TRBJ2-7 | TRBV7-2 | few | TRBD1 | TGTGCCAGCAGCTTAGATAGACAGGGGGCCCCTTACTTC | CASSLDRQGAPYF
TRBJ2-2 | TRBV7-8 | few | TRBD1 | TGTGCCAGCAGCCCCGAACAGGGGGCTAGAGGCGGGGAGCTGTTTTTT | CASSPEQGARGGELFF
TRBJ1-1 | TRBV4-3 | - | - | TGCGCCAGCAGCCAAGGCTCCTTTGAAGCTTTCTTT | CASSQGSFEAFF
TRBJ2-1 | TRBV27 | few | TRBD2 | TGTGCCAGCAGTCCCATCGGGGGGAGCTCCTACAATGAGCAGTTCTTC | CASSPIGGSSYNEQFF
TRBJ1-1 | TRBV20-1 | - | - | TGCAGTGCTAGTTTACACTCGAATGAAGCTTTCTTT | CSASLHSNEAFF
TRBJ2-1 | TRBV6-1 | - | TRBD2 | TGTGCCAGCAGGAAAACTAGCGGGAGTACGAATGAGCAGTTCTTC | CASRKTSGSTNEQFF
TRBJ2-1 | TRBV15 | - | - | TGTGCCACCAGCAGAGAGGGGCTAGCCTACAATGAGCAGTTCTTC | CATSREGLAYNEQFF
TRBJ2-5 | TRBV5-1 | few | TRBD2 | TGCGCCAGCAGCTGGACGGCTAGCGGGAGGTATTTAGGAGAGACCCAGTACTTC | CASSWTASGRYLGETQYF
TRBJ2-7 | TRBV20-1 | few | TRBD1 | TGCAGTGCTAGTGGGACAGGGGGCTACGAGCAGTACTTC | CSASGTGGYEQYF
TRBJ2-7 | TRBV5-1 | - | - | TGCGCCAGCACCGAGGGGGGCCTCGACTACCAGCAGTACTTC | CASTEGGLDYQQYF
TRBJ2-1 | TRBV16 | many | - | TGTGCCAGCATGATACGCAATGAGCAGTTCTTC | CASMIRNEQFF
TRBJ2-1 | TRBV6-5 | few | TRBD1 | TGTGCCAGCAGTTACAGGACAGGGGGCAACTACAATGAGCAGTTCTTC | CASSYRTGGNYNEQFF
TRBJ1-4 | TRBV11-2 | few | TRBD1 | TGTGCCAGCAGCTTAGCCGGGACAGGAGATGAAAAACTGTTTTTT | CASSLAGTGDEKLFF
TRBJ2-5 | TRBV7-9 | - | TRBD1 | TGTGCCAGCAGCTCGATGGGACTCACAGGGGGGGAGACCCAGTACTTC | CASSSMGLTGGETQYF
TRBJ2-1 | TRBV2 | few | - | TGTGCCAGCAGTGCGCGGGGCTCCTACAATGAGCAGTTCTTC | CASSARGSYNEQFF
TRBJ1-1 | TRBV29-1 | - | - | TGCAGCGTGCGAACCGGGGCCGCTGGGAAGACTGAAGCTTTCTTT | CSVRTGAAGKTEAFF
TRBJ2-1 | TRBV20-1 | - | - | TGCAGTGCTAGTGCGGTTCTTTCCGGGATCTCCTACAATGAGCAGTTCTTC | CSASAVLSGISYNEQFF
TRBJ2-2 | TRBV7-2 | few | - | TGTGCCAGCAGCTTAGCGGTAGGCGGCGGGGAGCTGTTTTTT | CASSLAVGGGELFF
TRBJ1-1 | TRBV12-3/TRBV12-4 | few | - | TGTGCCAGCAGTTTCGCCGCCGGGCCCGAAAATGAAGCTTTCTTT | CASSFAAGPENEAFF
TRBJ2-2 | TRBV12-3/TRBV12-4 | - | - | TGTGCCAGCAGTTGGCAGGAATTGAACACCGGGGAGCTGTTTTTT | CASSWQELNTGELFF
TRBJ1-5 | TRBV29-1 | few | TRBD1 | TGCAGCGTTTTACAGGGGGGCGGGAATCAGCCCCAGCATTTT | CSVLQGGGNQPQHF
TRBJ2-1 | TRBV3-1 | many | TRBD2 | TGTGCCAGCAGCCAAATTGGTCTAGCGGGCAATGAGCAGTTCTTC | CASSQIGLAGNEQFF
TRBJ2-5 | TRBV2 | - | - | TGTGCCAGCACTGGGGTTGGGAGAGAGACCCAGTACTTC | CASTGVGRETQYF
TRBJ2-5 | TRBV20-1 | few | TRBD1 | TGCAGTGCTAATCAGGGGGCCGGGGGCCTGGAGACCCAGTACTTC | CSANQGAGGLETQYF
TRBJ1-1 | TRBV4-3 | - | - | TGCGCCAGCAGCCGGACCCTGACAGAGAACACTGAAGCTTTCTTT | CASSRTLTENTEAFF
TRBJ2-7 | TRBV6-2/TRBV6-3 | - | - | TGTGCCAGCAGTGGCCAACGTTTGGGGTACGAGCAGTACTTC | CASSGQRLGYEQYF
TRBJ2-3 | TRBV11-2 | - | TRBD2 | TGTGCCAGCAGACTGACTAGCGGGGGTCCAGATACGCAGTATTTT | CASRLTSGGPDTQYF
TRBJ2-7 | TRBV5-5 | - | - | TGTGCCAGCAGCTTGGCGGACAGTCTCGAGCAGTACTTC | CASSLADSLEQYF
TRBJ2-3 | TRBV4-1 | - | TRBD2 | TGCGCCAGCAGCCAAGAAGTTAGCGGGGGGGCGGGTACGCAGTATTTT | CASSQEVSGGAGTQYF
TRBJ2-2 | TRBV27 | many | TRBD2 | TGTGCCAGCAGACCCACTAGCGGGAGGGCCTTCGGGGAGCTGTTTTTT | CASRPTSGRAFGELFF
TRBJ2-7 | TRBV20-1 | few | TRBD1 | TGCAGTGCTAGGGGGACAGGGTTCTCCTACGAGCAGTACTTC | CSARGTGFSYEQYF
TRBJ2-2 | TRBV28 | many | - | TGTGCCAGCACCATACAGGGTTCCGGGGAGCTGTTTTTT | CASTIQGSGELFF
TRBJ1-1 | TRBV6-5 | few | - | TGTGCCAGCAGTCGCTCGAGGGGTACTGAAGCTTTCTTT | CASSRSRGTEAFF
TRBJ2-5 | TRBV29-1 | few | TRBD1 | TGCAGCGTTGACCCTACAGGGGGCCGGGAGACCCAGTACTTC | CSVDPTGGRETQYF
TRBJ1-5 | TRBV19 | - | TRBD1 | TGTGCCAGTAGCCTCCGCGGACAGGGAGGGAATAGCAATCAGCCCCAGCATTTT | CASSLRGQGGNSNQPQHF
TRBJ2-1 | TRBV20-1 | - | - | TGCAGTGCTAGTTCCCCAGCGGTTCGCTCCTACAATGAGCAGTTCTTC | CSASSPAVRSYNEQFF
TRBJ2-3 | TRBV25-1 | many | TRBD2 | TGTGCCAGCATTGGGACTAGCGGGTTCAGAGATACGCAGTATTTT | CASIGTSGFRDTQYF
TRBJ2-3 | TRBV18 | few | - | TGTGCCAGCTCAACCGTCGACTCCACAGATACGCAGTATTTT | CASSTVDSTDTQYF
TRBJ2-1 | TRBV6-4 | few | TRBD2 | TGTGCCAGCAGTGAAGTCAGCGGGGGGGCCGATGAGCAGTTCTTC | CASSEVSGGADEQFF
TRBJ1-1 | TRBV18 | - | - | TGTGCCAGCTCACCGAATTCTCAGAACACTGAAGCTTTCTTT | CASSPNSQNTEAFF